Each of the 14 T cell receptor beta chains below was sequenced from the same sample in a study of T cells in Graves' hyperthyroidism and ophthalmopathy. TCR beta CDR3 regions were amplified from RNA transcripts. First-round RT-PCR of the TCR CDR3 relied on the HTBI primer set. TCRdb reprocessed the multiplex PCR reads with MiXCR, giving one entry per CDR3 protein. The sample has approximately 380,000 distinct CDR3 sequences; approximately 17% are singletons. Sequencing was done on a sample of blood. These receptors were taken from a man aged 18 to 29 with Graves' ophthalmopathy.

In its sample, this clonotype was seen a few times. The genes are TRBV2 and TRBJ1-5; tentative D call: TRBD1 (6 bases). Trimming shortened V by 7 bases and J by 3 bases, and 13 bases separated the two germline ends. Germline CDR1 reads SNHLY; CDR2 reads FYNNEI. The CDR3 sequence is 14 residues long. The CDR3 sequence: CASKGGGLNQPQHF. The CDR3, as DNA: TGTGCCAGCAAGGGTGGGGGGCTCAATCAGCCCCAGCATTTT.

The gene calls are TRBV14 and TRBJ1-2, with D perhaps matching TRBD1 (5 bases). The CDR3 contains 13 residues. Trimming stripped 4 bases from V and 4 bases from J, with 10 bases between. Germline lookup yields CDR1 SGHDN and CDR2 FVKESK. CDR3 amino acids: CASSPGGGYGYTF. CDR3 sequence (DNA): TGTGCCAGCAGCCCGGGGGGAGGCTATGGCTACACCTTC. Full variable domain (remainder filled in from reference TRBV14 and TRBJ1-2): EAGVTQFPSHSVIEKGQTVTLRCDPISGHDNLYWYRRVMGKEIKFLLHFVKESKQDESGMPNNRFLAERTGGTYSTLKVQPAELEDSGVYFCASSPGGGYGYTFGSGTRLTVV.

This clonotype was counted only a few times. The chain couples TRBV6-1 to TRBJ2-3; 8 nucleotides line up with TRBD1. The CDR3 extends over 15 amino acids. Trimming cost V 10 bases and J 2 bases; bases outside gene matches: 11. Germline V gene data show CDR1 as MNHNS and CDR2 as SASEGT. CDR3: CAMRSGTGDTDTQYF. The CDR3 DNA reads TGTGCCATGCGCTCCGGGACAGGCGACACAGATACGCAGTATTTT.

Written as DNA, the CDR3 is TGTGCCACCAGTGATTTCGGCGATGGCTACACCTTC. Translated, it gives CATSDFGDGYTF. The gene calls are TRBV24-1 and TRBJ1-2; D gene uncertain. CDR3 length equals 12 residues. V lost 1 base to trimming and J lost 6 bases, with 5 bases between them. The germline V gene encodes CDR1 KGHDR and CDR2 SFDVKD.

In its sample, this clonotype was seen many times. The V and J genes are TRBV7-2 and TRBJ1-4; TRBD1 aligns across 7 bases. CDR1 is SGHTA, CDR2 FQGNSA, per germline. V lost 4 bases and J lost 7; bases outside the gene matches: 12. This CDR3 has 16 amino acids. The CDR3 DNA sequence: TGTGCCAGCAGCTCCGGCGGCGAGACAGGGACTGAAAAACTGTTTTTT. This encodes CASSSGGETGTEKLFF.

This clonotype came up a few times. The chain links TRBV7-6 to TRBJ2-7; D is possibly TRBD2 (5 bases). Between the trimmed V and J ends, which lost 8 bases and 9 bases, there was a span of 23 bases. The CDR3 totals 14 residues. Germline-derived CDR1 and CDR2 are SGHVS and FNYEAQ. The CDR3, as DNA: TGTGCCAGCTGCCGGGGATTCGATGGGGATGTGCAGTACTTC. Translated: CASCRGFDGDVQYF.

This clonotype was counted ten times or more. CDR3 sequence: CASSTGSTNEKLFF. For the CDR3, the DNA is TGTGCCAGCTCAACAGGGTCAACTAATGAAAAACTGTTTTTT. The V call is TRBV18, the J call TRBJ1-4; tentatively, D is TRBD1 (6 bases). The CDR3 covers 14 residues. Trimming took 5 bases from V and 0 from J, leaving 7 bases between them. Germline-derived CDR1 and CDR2 are KGHSH and LQKENI.

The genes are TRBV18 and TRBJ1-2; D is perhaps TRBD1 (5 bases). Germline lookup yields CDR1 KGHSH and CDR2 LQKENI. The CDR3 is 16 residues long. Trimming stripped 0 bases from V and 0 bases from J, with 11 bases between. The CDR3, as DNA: TGTGCCAGCTCACCACCGGGGACGGATTCTAACTATGGCTACACCTTC. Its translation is CASSPPGTDSNYGYTF.

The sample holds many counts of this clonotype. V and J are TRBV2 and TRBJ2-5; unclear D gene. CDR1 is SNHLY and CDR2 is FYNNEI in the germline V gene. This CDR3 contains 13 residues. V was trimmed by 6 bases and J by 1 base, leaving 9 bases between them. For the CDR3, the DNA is TGTGCCAGCAGGGTCAGGCTCCAAGAGACCCAGTACTTC. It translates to CASRVRLQETQYF.

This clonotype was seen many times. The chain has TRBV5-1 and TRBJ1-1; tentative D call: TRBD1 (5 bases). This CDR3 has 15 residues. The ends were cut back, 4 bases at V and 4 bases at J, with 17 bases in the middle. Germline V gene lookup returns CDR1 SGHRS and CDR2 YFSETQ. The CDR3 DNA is TGCGCCAGCAGCCCTTGGACAAGGGAGGGCACTGAAGCTTTCTTT. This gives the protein CASSPWTREGTEAFF.

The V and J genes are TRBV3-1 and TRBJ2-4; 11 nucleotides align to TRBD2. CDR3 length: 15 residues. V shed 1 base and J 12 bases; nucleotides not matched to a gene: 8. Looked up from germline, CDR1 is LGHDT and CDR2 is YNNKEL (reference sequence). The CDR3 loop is CASSQAYSGGAGQYF. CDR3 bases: TGTGCCAGCAGCCAAGCCTATAGCGGGGGGGCAGGTCAGTACTTC. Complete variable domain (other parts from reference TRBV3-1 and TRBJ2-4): DTAVSQTPKYLVTQMGNDKSIKCEQNLGHDTMYWYKQDSKKFLKIMFSYNNKELIINETVPNRFSPKSPDKAHLNLHINSLELGDSAVYFCASSQAYSGGAGQYFGAGTRLSVL.

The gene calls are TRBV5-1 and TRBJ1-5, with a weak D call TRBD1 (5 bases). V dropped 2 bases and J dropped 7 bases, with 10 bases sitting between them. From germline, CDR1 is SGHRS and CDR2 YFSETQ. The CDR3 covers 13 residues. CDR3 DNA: TGCGCCAGCAGCTTATTTCCAGGGCAGCCCCAGCATTTT. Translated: CASSLFPGQPQHF.

In DNA, the CDR3 is TGTGCCAGCAGCTACCAGACAGGGGGGGGGGGGGGGCGGGGGCAGTTCTTC. Amino acids: CASSYQTGGGGGRGQFF. The chain uses TRBV7-2 and TRBJ2-1; TRBD1 matches 9 bases. Looked up from germline, CDR1 is SGHTA and CDR2 is FQGNSA. Germline trimming cut 4 bases from V and 12 bases from J; bases unmatched to any gene: 19. The CDR3 runs to 17 residues.

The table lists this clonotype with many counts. The CDR3 loop reads CASSFPSRPYEQYF. Here the CDR3 DNA reads TGTGCCAGCAGTTTCCCTAGCCGTCCCTACGAGCAGTACTTC. The chain links TRBV11-2 to TRBJ2-7; the D gene is possibly TRBD2 (5 bases). The V and J ends lost 6 bases and 2 bases respectively, with 14 bases between them. The CDR3 is 14 amino acids. Per germline, CDR1 SGHAT and CDR2 FQNNGV.